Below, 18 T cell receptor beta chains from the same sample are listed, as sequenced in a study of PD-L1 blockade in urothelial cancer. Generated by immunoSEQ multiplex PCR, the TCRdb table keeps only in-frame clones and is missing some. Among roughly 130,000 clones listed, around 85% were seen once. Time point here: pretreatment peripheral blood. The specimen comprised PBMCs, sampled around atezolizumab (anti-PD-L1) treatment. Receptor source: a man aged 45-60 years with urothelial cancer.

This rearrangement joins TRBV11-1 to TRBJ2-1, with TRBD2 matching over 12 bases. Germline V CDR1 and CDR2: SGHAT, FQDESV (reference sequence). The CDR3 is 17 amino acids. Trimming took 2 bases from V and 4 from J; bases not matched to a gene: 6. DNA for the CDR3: TGTGCCAGCAGCTTAAGGGAAGGACTAGCGGGGTACAATGAGCAGTTCTTC. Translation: CASSLREGLAGYNEQFF.

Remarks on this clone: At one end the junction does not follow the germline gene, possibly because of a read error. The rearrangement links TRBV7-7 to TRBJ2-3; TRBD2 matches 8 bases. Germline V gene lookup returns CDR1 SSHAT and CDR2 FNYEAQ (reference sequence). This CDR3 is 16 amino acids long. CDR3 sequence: CASRRSGRGGTDTQYF. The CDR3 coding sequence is TGTGCTAGCAGGCGGAGCGGGAGAGGGGGGACAGATACGCAGTATTTT.

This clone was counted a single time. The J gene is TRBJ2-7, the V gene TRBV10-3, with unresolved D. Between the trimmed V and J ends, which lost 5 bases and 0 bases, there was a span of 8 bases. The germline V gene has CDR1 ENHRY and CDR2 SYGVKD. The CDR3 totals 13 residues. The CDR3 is CAISQARSYEQYF. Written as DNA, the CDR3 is TGTGCCATCAGTCAGGCCCGCTCCTACGAGCAGTACTTC.

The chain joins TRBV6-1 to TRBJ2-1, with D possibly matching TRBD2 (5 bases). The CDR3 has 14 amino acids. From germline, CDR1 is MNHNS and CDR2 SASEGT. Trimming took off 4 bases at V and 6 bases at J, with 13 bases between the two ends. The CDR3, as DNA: TGTGCCAGCAGTGCACGGCGGGTGGGCAATGAGCAGTTCTTC. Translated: CASSARRVGNEQFF.

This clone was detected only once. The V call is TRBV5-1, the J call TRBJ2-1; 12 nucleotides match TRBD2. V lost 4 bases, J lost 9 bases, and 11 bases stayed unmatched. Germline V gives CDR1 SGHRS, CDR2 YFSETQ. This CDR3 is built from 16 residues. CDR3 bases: TGCGCCAGCAGCCTACGGACTAGCGGGATCTTGGGTGAGCAGTTCTTC. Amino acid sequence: CASSLRTSGILGEQFF.

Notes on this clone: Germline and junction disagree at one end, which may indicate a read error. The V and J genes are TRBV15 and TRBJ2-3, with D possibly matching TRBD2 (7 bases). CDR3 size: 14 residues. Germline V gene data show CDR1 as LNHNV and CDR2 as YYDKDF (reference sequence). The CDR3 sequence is CATSRTGGTDTQYF. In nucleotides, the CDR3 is TGTGCCACCAGCAGGACGGGGGGCACGGATACGCAGTATTTT.

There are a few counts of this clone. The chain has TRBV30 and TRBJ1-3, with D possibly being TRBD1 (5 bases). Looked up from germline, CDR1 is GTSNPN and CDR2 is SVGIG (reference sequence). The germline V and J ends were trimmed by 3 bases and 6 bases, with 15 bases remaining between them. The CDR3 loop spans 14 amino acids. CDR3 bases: TGTGCCTGGAGGCCGGGGGGTTCGGAAAACACCATATATTTT. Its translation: CAWRPGGSENTIYF.

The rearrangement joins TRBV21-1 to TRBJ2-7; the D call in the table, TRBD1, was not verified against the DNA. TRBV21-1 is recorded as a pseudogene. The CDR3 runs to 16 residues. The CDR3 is CASSKVRDRVSYEQYF. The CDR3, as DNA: TGTGCCAGCAGCAAAGTTCGGGACAGGGTAAGCTACGAGCAGTACTTC.

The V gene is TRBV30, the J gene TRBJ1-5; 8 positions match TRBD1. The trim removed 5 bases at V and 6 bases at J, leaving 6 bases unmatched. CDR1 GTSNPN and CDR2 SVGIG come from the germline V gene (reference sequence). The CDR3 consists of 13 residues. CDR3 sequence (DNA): TGTGCCTGGGGAGGACAGGGTGGTCAGCCCCAGCATTTT. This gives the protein CAWGGQGGQPQHF.

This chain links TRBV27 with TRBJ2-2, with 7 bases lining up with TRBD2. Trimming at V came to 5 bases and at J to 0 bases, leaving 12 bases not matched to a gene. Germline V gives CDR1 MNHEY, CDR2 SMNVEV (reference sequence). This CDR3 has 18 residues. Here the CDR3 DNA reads TGTGCCAGCAGTCGGGTCCGAGCGGGAAAATCGAACACCGGGGAGCTGTTTTTT. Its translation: CASSRVRAGKSNTGELFF.

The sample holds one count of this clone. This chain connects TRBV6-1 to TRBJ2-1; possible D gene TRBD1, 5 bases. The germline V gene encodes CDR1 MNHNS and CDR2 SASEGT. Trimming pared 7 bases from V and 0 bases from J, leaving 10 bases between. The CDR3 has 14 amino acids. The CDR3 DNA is TGTGCCAGCAATCTACAGGTCTCCTACAATGAGCAGTTCTTC. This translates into CASNLQVSYNEQFF.

The CDR3 spells CASGHPLLAQYF. The CDR3 DNA sequence: TGTGCCAGCGGACACCCCCTCTTGGCCCAGTACTTC. The V gene is TRBV7-2, the J gene TRBJ2-5; D is possibly TRBD1 (5 bases). The CDR3 length is 12 residues. Germline V gene data show CDR1 as SGHTA and CDR2 as FQGNSA. The V and J ends lost 8 bases and 9 bases respectively, with 16 bases between them.

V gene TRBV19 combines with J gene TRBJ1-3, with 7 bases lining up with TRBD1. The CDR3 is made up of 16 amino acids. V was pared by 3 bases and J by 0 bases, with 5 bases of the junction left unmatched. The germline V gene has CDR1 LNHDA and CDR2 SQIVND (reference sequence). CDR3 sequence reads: CASSMNRGHSGNTIYF. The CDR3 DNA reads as TGTGCCAGTAGTATGAACAGGGGCCACTCTGGAAACACCATATATTTT.

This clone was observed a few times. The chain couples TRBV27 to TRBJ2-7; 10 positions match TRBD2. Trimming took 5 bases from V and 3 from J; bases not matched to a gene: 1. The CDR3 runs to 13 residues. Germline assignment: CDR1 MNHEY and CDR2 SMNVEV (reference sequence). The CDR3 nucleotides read TGTGCCAGCAGTCTAGCGGGAGACTACGAGCAGTACTTC. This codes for CASSLAGDYEQYF.

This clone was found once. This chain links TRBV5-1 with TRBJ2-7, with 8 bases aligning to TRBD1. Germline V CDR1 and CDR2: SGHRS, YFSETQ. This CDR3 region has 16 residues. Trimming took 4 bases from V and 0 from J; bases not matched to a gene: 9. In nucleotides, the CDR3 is TGCGCCAGCAGCCGACAGGGGCAGACAAGCTCCTACGAGCAGTACTTC. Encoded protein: CASSRQGQTSSYEQYF. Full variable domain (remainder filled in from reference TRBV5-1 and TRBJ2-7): KAGVTQTPRYLIKTRGQQVTLSCSPISGHRSVSWYQQTPGQGLQFLFEYFSETQRNKGNFPGRFSGRQFSNSRSEMNVSTLELGDSALYLCASSRQGQTSSYEQYFGPGTRLTVT.

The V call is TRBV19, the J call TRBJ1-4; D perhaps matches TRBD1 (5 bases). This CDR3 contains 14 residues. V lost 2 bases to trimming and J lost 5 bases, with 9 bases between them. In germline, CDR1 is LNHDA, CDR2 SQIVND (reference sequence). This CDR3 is CASSISGLNEKLFF. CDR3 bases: TGTGCCAGTAGTATATCAGGGTTGAATGAAAAACTGTTTTTT.

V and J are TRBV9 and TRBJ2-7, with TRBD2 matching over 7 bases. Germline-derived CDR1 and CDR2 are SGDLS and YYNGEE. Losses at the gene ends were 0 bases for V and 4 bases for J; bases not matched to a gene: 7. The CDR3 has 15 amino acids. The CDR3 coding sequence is TGTGCCAGCAGCGTAGCTGGGTCCGGGGGGTACGAGCAGTACTTC. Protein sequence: CASSVAGSGGYEQYF.

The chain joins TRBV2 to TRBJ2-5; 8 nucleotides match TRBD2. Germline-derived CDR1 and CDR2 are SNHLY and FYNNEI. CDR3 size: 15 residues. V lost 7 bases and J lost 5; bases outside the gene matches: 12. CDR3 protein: CASTYWGLAGETQYF. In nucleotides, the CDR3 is TGTGCCAGCACCTACTGGGGGCTAGCGGGTGAGACCCAGTACTTC.